This TCR beta chain came from a study of early T cells in non-severe SARS-CoV-2 infection. Study-wide background: Sequencing used unsorted whole-blood bulk RNA, so chains lack pairing. Study conclusions and caveats: Matches to VDJdb favored anti-spike CD8 responses and missed private and CD4 specificities.

Individual cDNA molecules each received unique molecular identifiers attached to them. TCRdb independently ran MiXCR on the 5' RACE reads; one entry per CDR3 protein. Of 85,000 to 100,000 distinct CDR3 sequences listed, around 10% were seen once; the top ten hold roughly 4.5%. After removal of 1 base from V and 1 base from J, the junction contained 2 bases not matched to a gene. Germline loops: CDR1 SGDLS, CDR2 YYNGEE. The CDR3 is 16 residues long. Remarks on this clonotype: No antigen is known for it.

This sequence joins TRBV9 and TRBJ2-1, with 10 bases aligning to TRBD1. The TCR was taken from an adult who was a healthcare worker with PCR-confirmed SARS-CoV-2 infection or an uninfected control (not recorded which). This specimen consisted of whole blood, obtained at baseline. In DNA, the CDR3 is TGTGCCAGCAGCGTATCGGACAGGGGGTCCTACAATGAGCAGTTCTTC. Residues: CASSVSDRGSYNEQFF.